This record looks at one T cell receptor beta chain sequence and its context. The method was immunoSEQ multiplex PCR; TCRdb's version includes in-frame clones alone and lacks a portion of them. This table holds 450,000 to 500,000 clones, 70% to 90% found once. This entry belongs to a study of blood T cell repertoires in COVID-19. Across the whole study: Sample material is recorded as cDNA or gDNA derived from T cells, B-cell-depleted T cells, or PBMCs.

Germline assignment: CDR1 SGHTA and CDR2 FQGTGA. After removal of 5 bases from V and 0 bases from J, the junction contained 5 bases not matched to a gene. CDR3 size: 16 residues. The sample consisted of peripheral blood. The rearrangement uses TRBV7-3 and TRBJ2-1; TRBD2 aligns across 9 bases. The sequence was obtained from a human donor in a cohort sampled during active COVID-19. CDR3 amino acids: CASSVAGGRSYNEQFF. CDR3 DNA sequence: TGTGCCAGCAGCGTCGCGGGAGGGCGCTCCTACAATGAGCAGTTCTTC.